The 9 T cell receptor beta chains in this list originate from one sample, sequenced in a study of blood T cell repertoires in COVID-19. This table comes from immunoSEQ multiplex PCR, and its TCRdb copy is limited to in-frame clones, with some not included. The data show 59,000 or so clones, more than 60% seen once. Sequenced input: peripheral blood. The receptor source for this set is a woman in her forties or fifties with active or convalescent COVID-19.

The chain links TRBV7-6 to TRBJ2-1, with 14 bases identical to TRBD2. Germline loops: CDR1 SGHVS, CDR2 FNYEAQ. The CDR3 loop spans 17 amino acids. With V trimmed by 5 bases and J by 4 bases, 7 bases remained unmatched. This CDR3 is CASSMRLAGGPYNEQFF. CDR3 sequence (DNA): TGTGCCAGCAGCATGAGACTAGCGGGAGGGCCTTACAATGAGCAGTTCTTC.

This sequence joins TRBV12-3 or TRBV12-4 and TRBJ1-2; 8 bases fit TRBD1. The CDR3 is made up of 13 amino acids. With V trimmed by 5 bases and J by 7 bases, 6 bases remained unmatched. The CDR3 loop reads CASSHGQGRGYTF. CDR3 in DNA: TGTGCCAGCAGTCACGGACAGGGACGTGGCTACACCTTC.

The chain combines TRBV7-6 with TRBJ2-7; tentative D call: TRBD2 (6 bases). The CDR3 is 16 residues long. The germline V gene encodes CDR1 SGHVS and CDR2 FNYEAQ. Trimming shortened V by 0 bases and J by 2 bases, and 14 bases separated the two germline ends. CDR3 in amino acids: CASSLAVAERAYEQYF. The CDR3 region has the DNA TGTGCCAGCAGCTTAGCCGTAGCGGAGAGAGCCTACGAGCAGTACTTC. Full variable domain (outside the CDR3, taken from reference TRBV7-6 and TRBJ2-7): GAGVSQSPRYKVTKRGQDVALRCDPISGHVSLYWYRQALGQGPEFLTYFNYEAQQDKSGLPNDRFSAERPEGSISTLTIQRTEQRDSAMYRCASSLAVAERAYEQYFGPGTRLTVT.

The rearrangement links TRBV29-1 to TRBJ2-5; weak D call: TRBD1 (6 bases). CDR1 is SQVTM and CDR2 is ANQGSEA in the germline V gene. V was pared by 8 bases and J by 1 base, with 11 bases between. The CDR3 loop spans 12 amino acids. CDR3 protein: CSPQDSQETQYF. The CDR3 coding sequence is TGCAGCCCCCAGGACAGCCAAGAGACCCAGTACTTC.

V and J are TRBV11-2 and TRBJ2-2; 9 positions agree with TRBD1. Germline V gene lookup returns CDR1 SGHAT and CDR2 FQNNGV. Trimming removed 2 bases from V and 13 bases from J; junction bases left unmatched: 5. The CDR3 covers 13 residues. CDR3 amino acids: CASSLKGTGPLFF. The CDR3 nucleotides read TGTGCCAGCAGCTTAAAAGGGACAGGGCCGCTGTTTTTT.

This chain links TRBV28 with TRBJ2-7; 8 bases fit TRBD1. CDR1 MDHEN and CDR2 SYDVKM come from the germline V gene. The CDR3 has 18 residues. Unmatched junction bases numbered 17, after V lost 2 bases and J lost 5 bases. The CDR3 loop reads CASSLPPHLRDRGHEQYF. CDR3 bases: TGTGCCAGCAGTTTACCCCCTCATCTCCGAGACAGGGGCCACGAGCAGTACTTC.

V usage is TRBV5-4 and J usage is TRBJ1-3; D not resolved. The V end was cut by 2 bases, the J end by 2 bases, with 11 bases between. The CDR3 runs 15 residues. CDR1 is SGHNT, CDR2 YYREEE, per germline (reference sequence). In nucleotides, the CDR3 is TGTGCCAGCAGCTTTGGAGGTATAACTGGAAACACCATATATTTT. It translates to CASSFGGITGNTIYF.

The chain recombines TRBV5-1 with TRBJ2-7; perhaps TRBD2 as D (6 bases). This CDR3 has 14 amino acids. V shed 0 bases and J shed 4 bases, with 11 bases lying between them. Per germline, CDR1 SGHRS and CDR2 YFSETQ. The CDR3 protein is CASSLASDLYEQYF. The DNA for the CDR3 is TGCGCCAGCAGCTTGGCTAGCGATCTTTACGAGCAGTACTTC.

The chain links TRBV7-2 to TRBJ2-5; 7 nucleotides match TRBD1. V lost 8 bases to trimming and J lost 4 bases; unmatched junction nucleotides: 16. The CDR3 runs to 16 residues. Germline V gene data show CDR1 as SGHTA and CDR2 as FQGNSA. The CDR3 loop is CASYRSEQGVRETQYF. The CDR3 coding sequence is TGTGCCAGCTACCGATCCGAGCAGGGGGTCCGAGAGACCCAGTACTTC.